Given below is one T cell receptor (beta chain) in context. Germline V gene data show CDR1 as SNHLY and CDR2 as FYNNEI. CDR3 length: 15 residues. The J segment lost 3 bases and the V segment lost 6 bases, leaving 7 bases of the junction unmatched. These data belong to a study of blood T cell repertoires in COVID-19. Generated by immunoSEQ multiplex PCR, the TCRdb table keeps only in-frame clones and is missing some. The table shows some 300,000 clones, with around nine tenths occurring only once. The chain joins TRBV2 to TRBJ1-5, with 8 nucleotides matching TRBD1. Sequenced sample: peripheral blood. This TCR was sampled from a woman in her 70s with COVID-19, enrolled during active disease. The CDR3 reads CASRFGQGYNQPQHF. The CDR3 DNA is TGTGCCAGCAGGTTCGGACAGGGCTACAATCAGCCCCAGCATTTT.